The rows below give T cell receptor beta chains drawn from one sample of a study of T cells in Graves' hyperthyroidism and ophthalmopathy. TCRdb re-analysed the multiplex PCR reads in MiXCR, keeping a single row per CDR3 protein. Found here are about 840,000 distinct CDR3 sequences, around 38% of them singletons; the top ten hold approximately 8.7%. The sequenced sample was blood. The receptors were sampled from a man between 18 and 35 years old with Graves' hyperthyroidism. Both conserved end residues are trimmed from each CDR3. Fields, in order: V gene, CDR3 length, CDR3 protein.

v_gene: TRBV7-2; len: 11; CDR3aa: ASSWDGFGEQY
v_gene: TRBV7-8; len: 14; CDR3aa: ASSSLQLGHQETQY
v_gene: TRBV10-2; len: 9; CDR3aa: ATEDRGGYT
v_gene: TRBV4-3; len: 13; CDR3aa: ASSQTSLGQETQY
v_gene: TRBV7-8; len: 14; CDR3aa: ASSPLSQGPNQPQH
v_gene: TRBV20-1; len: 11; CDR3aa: SARVGGANGYT
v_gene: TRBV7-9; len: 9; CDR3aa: ASSFDYEQY
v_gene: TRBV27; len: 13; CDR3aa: ASSFPGTANTEAF
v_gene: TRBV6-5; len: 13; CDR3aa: ASSYSGQDNSPLH
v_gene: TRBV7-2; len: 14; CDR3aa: ASSSRLAGVLRMQY
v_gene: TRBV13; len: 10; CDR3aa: ASSSREGEAF
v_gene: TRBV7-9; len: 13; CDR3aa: ASSLTDGSTYEQY
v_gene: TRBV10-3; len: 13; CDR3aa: ATASFGGMNEKLF